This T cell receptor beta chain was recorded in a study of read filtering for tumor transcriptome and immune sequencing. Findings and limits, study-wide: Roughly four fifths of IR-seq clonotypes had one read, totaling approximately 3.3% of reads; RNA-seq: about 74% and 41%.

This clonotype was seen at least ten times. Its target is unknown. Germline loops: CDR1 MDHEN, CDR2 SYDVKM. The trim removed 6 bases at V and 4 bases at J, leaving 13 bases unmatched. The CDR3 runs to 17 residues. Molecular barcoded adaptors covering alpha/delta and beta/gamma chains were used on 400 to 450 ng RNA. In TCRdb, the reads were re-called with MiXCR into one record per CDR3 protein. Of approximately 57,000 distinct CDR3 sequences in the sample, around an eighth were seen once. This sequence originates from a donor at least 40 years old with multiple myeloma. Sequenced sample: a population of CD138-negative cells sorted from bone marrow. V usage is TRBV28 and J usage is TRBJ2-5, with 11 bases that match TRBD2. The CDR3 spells CASRRHSGGANRETQYF. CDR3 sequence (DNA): TGTGCCAGCAGACGGCATAGCGGGGGGGCCAATCGAGAGACCCAGTACTTC.